One and the same sample provided the 8 T cell receptor beta chains below, sequenced in a study of early T cells in non-severe SARS-CoV-2 infection. TCRdb re-derived calls from the 5' RACE reads in MiXCR, one entry per CDR3 protein. The sample records tens of thousands of distinct CDR3 sequences, approximately 13% being singletons. The sample was whole blood. These receptors were collected from an adult who was a healthcare worker with PCR-confirmed SARS-CoV-2 infection or an uninfected control (not recorded which).

Ten or more counts support this clonotype. V is TRBV7-3 and J is TRBJ2-5; a possible D gene is TRBD2 (5 bases). Per germline, CDR1 SGHTA and CDR2 FQGTGA. This CDR3 comprises 14 residues. V lost 4 bases to trimming and J lost 0 bases, with 9 bases between them. Here the CDR3 reads CASSSLANQETQYF. CDR3 in DNA: TGTGCCAGCAGCTCCTTAGCGAACCAAGAGACCCAGTACTTC. Variable domain in full (rest from reference TRBV7-3 and TRBJ2-5): GAGVSQTPSNKVTEKGKYVELRCDPISGHTALYWYRQSLGQGPEFLIYFQGTGAADDSGLPNDRFFAVRPEGSVSTLKIQRTERGDSAVYLCASSSLANQETQYFGPGTRLLVL.

This rearrangement joins TRBV4-1 to TRBJ1-2, with D possibly matching TRBD1 (5 bases). CDR1 is MGHRA, CDR2 YSYEKL, per germline. Deletions cut 0 bases from V and 4 bases from J, with 12 bases between. This CDR3 region has 15 residues. CDR3 sequence: CASSQEGRGLYGYTF. The CDR3, as DNA: TGCGCCAGCAGCCAAGAAGGACGGGGACTCTATGGCTACACCTTC.

This sequence joins TRBV4-1 and TRBJ2-3; D assignment may be TRBD1 or TRBD2 (5 bases each). The V end lost 0 bases, the J end lost 7 bases, and 8 bases lay between the germline ends. CDR3 length: 13 amino acids. Per the germline V gene, CDR1 is MGHRA and CDR2 is YSYEKL. The DNA of the CDR3 is TGCGCCAGCAGCCAAGACGAGGGGAATACGCAGTATTTT. The encoded protein is CASSQDEGNTQYF.

V and J are TRBV20-1 and TRBJ2-5; D not certain. CDR1 DFQATT and CDR2 SNEGSKA come from the germline V gene (reference sequence). The CDR3 loop spans 14 amino acids. V dropped 3 bases and J dropped 5 bases, with 16 bases sitting between them. DNA of the CDR3: TGCAGTGCTAGCTCCCTAGATATGAGGGAGACCCAGTACTTC. It specifies CSASSLDMRETQYF.

J is TRBJ1-5 and V is TRBV4-1, with 7 positions matching TRBD1. CDR1 and CDR2 from the germline V gene are MGHRA and YSYEKL. The CDR3 is made up of 17 amino acids. Unmatched junction bases numbered 13, after V lost 4 bases and J lost 4 bases. The CDR3: CASSLRFPGQQNQPQHF. CDR3 in DNA: TGCGCCAGCAGCCTTCGCTTTCCGGGACAGCAAAATCAGCCCCAGCATTTT.

This clonotype was seen only a few times. The chain carries TRBV24-1 and TRBJ2-1, with TRBD1 identical over 7 bases. CDR3 length: 15 amino acids. J gave up 2 bases and V 9 bases, and 9 bases lay outside the gene matches. CDR1 and CDR2 from the germline V gene are KGHDR and SFDVKD. The DNA of the CDR3 is TGTGCCACCTCGACAGGGTTGCACCCCTACAATGAGCAGTTCTTC. Translating it yields CATSTGLHPYNEQFF.

This clonotype was seen a handful of times. The J gene is TRBJ2-1, the V gene TRBV19, with D possibly TRBD2 on 5 matching bases. The CDR3 has 14 amino acids. The V gene lost 4 bases and the J gene lost 7 bases, with 14 bases spanning the gap. The germline gives CDR1 LNHDA, CDR2 SQIVND (reference sequence). CDR3 coding DNA: TGTGCCAGTAGTAGGAGCGGAATTAAGAATGAGCAGTTCTTC. Amino acid sequence: CASSRSGIKNEQFF.

This clonotype appeared a few times. This chain links TRBV13 with TRBJ2-3; unclear D gene. This CDR3 is built from 13 residues. Germline V gene data show CDR1 as PRHDT and CDR2 as FYEKMQ (reference sequence). V lost 3 bases and J 3 bases, leaving 7 bases between the germline ends. The CDR3 DNA reads as TGTGCCAGCAGCTTCGGACGGACAGATACGCAGTATTTT. This translates into CASSFGRTDTQYF. Full variable domain (outside the CDR3, taken from reference TRBV13 and TRBJ2-3): AAGVIQSPRHLIKEKRETATLKCYPIPRHDTVYWYQQGPGQDPQFLISFYEKMQSDKGSIPDRFSAQQFSDYHSELNMSSLELGDSALYFCASSFGRTDTQYFGPGTRLTVL.